This T cell receptor (beta chain) was profiled in a study of T cells in Graves' hyperthyroidism and ophthalmopathy. Study conclusions and caveats: Most thyroid clonotypes expanded above 0.001 appeared in blood too. Ophthalmopathy and stable hyperthyroidism were told apart by a 13 V-J model.

This clonotype was counted many times. The antigen is undetermined. RNA transcripts provided the source from which TCR beta CDR3 regions were amplified. The HTBI primer set drove a first-round RT-PCR of the TCR CDR3. TCRdb reprocessed the multiplex PCR reads with MiXCR, giving one entry per CDR3 protein. The sample lists hundreds of thousands of distinct CDR3 sequences, around 20% occurring once. Newly diagnosed hyperthyroidism, duration under 2 months, in patients aged 18 to 65. Diagnoses were established using clinical symptoms, serum thyroxine and TRAb, thyroid ultrasound and orbital computed tomography. The specimen sequenced was blood. The TCR originated in a woman in her 50s with Graves' hyperthyroidism that later progressed to Graves' ophthalmopathy.

The CDR3 region has the DNA TGTGCCAGCAGTACGATGGGGCGCACCTACAATGAGCAGTTCTTC. Protein sequence: CASSTMGRTYNEQFF. This sequence joins TRBV6-1 and TRBJ2-1, with D perhaps TRBD1 (5 bases). In germline, CDR1 is MNHNS, CDR2 SASEGT. Trimming removed 5 bases at V and 2 bases at J, with 13 bases between. The CDR3 covers 15 residues.